This T cell receptor (beta chain) is from a study of T cells in localized non-small cell lung cancer. The table lists this clone with a count of one. The CDR3 runs 11 residues. V dropped 4 bases and J dropped 3 bases, with 4 bases sitting between them. Germline assignment: CDR1 LNHDA and CDR2 SQIVND (reference sequence). Data came from immunoSEQ multiplex PCR; TCRdb stores just in-frame clones and leaves some out. Found here are about 34,000 clones, around 73% of them singletons; the top ten hold approximately 35%. Sequenced here: peripheral blood, sampled before any cancer treatment. The receptor was isolated from a male donor aged 60 or older with stage II squamous cell lung carcinoma. The chain links TRBV19 to TRBJ2-7; D unresolved. The CDR3, as DNA: TGTGCCAGTAGTAGGGGCTACGAGCAGTACTTC. This encodes CASSRGYEQYF.